This T cell receptor beta chain was recorded in a study of T cell responses to AZD1222 COVID-19 vaccine. Points from the study as a whole: Donors were chiefly white British, with a greater number of females, and clonal diversity was perhaps underestimated. Rises in breadth and depth of Spike-specific TCRs came after two AZD1222 doses.

Only in-frame clones appear in the TCRdb table, and some are missing; sequencing was by immunoSEQ multiplex PCR. The sample gives 150,000 or so clones, over 90% of which show up once; under 6.5% is in the top ten. Germline CDR1 SQVTM, CDR2 ANQGSEA. Trimming removed 4 bases from V and 2 bases from J, with 9 bases in between. CDR3 size: 12 residues. Regarding this clone: The target antigen is unknown.

J is TRBJ2-7 and V is TRBV29-1; a possible D gene is TRBD1 (5 bases). This TCR came from an adult in good health. Sample: peripheral blood, taken on day 0 of AZD1222 vaccination. The CDR3 nucleotides read TGCAGCGTTGTTGAGACAGCCTACGAGCAGTACTTC. This translates into CSVVETAYEQYF.